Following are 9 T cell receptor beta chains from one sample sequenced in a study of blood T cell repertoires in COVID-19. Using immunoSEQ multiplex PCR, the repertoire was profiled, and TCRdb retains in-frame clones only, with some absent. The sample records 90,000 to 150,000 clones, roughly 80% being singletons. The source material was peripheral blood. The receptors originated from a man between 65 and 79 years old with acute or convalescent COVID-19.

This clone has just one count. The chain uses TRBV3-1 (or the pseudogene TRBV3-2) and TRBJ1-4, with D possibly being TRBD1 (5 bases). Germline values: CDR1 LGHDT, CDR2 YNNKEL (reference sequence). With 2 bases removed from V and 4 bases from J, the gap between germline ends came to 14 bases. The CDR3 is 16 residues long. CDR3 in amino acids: CASSQPRAGINEKLFF. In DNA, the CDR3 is TGTGCCAGCAGCCAACCCAGGGCAGGGATTAATGAAAAACTGTTTTTT.

The CDR3 region has the DNA TGTGCCAGCATCGGCGGGACTGAAGAGACCCAGTACTTC. The encoded protein is CASIGGTEETQYF. The rearrangement joins TRBV5-4 to TRBJ2-5; a possible D gene is TRBD2 (6 bases). The germline V gene has CDR1 SGHNT and CDR2 YYREEE (reference sequence). V shed 6 bases and J shed 3 bases, with 12 bases lying between them. This CDR3 has 13 amino acids.

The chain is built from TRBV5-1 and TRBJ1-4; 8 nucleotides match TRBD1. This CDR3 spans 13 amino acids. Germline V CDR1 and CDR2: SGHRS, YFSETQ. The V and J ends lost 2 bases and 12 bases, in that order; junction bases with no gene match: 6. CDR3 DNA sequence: TGCGCCAGCAGCTTCGGGCAGGGGGCTGAACTGTTTTTT. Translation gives CASSFGQGAELFF.

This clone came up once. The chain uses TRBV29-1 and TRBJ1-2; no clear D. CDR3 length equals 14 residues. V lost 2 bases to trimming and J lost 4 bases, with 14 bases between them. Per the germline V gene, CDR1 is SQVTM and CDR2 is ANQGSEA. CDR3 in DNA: TGCAGCGTTGAACGCGGGGTAGAGGGCTATGGCTACACCTTC. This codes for CSVERGVEGYGYTF.

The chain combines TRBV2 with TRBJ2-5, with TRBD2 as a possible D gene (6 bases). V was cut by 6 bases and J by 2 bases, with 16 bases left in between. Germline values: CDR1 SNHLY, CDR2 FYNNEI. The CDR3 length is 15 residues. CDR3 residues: CASSGGAGIQETQYF. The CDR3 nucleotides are TGTGCCAGCAGCGGAGGGGCAGGGATTCAAGAGACCCAGTACTTC.

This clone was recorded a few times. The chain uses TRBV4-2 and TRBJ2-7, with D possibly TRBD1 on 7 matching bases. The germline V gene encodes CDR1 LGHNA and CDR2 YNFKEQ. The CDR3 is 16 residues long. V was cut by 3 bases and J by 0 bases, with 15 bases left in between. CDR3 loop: CASSQGAGQSSYEQYF. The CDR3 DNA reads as TGTGCCAGCAGCCAGGGGGCGGGACAGAGCTCCTACGAGCAGTACTTC.

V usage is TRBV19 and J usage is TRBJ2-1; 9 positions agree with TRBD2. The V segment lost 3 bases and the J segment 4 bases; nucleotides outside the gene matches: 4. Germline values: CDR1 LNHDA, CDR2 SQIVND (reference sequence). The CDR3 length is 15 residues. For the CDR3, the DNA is TGTGCCAGTAGTATGGGCGGGGGGGCATACAATGAGCAGTTCTTC. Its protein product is CASSMGGGAYNEQFF.

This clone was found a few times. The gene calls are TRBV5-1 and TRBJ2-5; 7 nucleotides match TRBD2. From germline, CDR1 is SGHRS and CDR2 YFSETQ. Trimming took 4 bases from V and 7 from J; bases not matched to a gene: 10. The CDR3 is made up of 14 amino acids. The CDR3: CASSPESSGGTQYF. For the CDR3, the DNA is TGCGCCAGCAGCCCGGAAAGCTCGGGGGGGACCCAGTACTTC.

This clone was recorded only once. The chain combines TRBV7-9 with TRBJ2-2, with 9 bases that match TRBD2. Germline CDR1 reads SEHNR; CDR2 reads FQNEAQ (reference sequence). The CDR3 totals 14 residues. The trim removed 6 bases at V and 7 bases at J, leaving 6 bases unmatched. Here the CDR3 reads CASRGSGSGGELFF. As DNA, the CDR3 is TGTGCCAGCAGGGGTAGCGGGAGCGGCGGGGAGCTGTTTTTT.